The 15 T cell receptor beta chains given below trace back to one sample, sequenced in a study of blood T cell repertoires in COVID-19. Sequenced by immunoSEQ multiplex PCR; TCRdb stores in-frame clones only, minus some. Of 210,000 or so clones in the sample, about nine tenths were seen once. Sequenced: peripheral blood. These receptors were collected from a man aged 50 or older with acute or convalescent COVID-19.

This chain links TRBV4-2 with TRBJ2-1; 8 nucleotides align to TRBD2. The V segment lost 0 bases and the J segment 6 bases; nucleotides outside the gene matches: 7. Looked up from germline, CDR1 is LGHNA and CDR2 is YNFKEQ. The CDR3 consists of 16 residues. For the CDR3, the DNA is TGTGCCAGCAGCCAAGATCTCGGGGGGGCCCCCAATGAGCAGTTCTTC. It is translated as CASSQDLGGAPNEQFF.

As to this clone: This specimen includes other DNA sequences encoding the same CDR3. The rearrangement uses TRBV18 and TRBJ2-7, with D uncertain. V shed 3 bases and J shed 1 base, with 13 bases lying between them. The CDR3 totals 15 residues. Germline CDR1 reads KGHSH; CDR2 reads LQKENI. CDR3 sequence (DNA): TGTGCCAGCTCACCCCGTCTTGCGAATTCCTACGAGCAGTACTTC. This translates into CASSPRLANSYEQYF.

The chain joins TRBV7-6 to TRBJ2-3; D remains unclear. The CDR3 length is 16 residues. V shed 1 base and J shed 0 bases, with 11 bases lying between them. Germline CDR1 reads SGHVS; CDR2 reads FNYEAQ. In DNA form, the CDR3 reads TGTGCCAGCAGCTTAGTTGTGGTCCAGAGCACAGATACGCAGTATTTT. Residues: CASSLVVVQSTDTQYF.

This chain uses TRBV27 with TRBJ1-3; tentative D call: TRBD1 (5 bases). CDR1 is MNHEY, CDR2 SMNVEV, per germline (reference sequence). V was trimmed by 4 bases and J by 3 bases, leaving 10 bases between them. The CDR3 is 14 residues long. This CDR3 reads CASSSTVFGNTIYF. In nucleotides, the CDR3 is TGTGCCAGCAGTTCGACAGTCTTTGGAAACACCATATATTTT.

The chain links TRBV30 to TRBJ2-1, with 8 bases identical to TRBD2. Germline lookup yields CDR1 GTSNPN and CDR2 SVGIG (reference sequence). V dropped 4 bases and J dropped 5; count of bases not matched to a gene: 13. This CDR3 has 16 residues. CDR3 residues: CAWTWKGLGCNNEQFF. The CDR3, as DNA: TGTGCCTGGACTTGGAAGGGACTAGGGTGTAACAATGAGCAGTTCTTC. The entire variable domain, with the rest obtained from reference TRBV30 and TRBJ2-1, is as follows: SQTIHQWPATLVQPVGSPLSLECTVEGTSNPNLYWYRQAAGRGLQLLFYSVGIGQISSEVPQNLSASRPQDRQFILSSKKLLLSDSGFYLCAWTWKGLGCNNEQFFGPGTRLTVL.

The rearrangement links TRBV7-2 to TRBJ2-2, with D possibly TRBD1 on 5 matching bases. The germline V gene has CDR1 SGHTA and CDR2 FQGNSA. V was pared by 6 bases and J by 6 bases, with 14 bases between. The CDR3 is made up of 14 amino acids. The CDR3 region has the DNA TGTGCCAGCAGAAGCCCCCAGGGCTCCGGGGAGCTGTTTTTT. Protein: CASRSPQGSGELFF.

This clone was seen just once. The chain combines TRBV10-3 with TRBJ2-7, with 14 positions matching TRBD2. Germline-derived CDR1 and CDR2 are ENHRY and SYGVKD. There are 15 residues in the CDR3. V trimming: 2 bases; J trimming: 3 bases; junction bases outside the gene matches: 0. DNA for the CDR3: TGTGCCATCAGTGAGGGACTAGCGGGGGGCTACGAGCAGTACTTC. Its protein is CAISEGLAGGYEQYF.

The V call is TRBV7-2, the J call TRBJ1-5; perhaps TRBD1 as D (6 bases). V dropped 5 bases and J dropped 2 bases, with 10 bases sitting between them. Germline V gene data show CDR1 as SGHTA and CDR2 as FQGNSA. The CDR3 contains 14 residues. The CDR3: CASSHRVGNQPQHF. The CDR3 nucleotides are TGTGCCAGCAGCCACAGGGTCGGCAATCAGCCCCAGCATTTT.

This clone occurred once. V usage is TRBV5-1 and J usage is TRBJ1-6; D gene ambiguous. The V end was cut by 0 bases, the J end by 10 bases, with 8 bases between. The length of the CDR3 is 13 residues. Germline CDR1 and CDR2: SGHRS and YFSETQ. Here the CDR3 DNA reads TGCGCCAGCAGCTTGGACAGACTATCACCCCTCCACTTT. This translates into CASSLDRLSPLHF.

This chain links TRBV2 with TRBJ1-4; the D gene is possibly TRBD1 (5 bases). V was clipped by 4 bases and J by 0 bases, with 9 bases between them. Germline V gene lookup returns CDR1 SNHLY and CDR2 FYNNEI. The CDR3 is made up of 15 amino acids. Written as DNA, the CDR3 is TGTGCCAGCAGTGGGACACTTGCAACTAATGAAAAACTGTTTTTT. Its protein product is CASSGTLATNEKLFF.

This chain uses TRBV5-1 with TRBJ1-1; weak D call: TRBD1 (6 bases). The CDR3 has 14 residues. Germline V gives CDR1 SGHRS, CDR2 YFSETQ. Trimming left V 0 bases short and J 4 bases short, with 10 bases between. The CDR3 DNA reads TGCGCCAGCAGCTTGGGGACAGAGGGCACTGAAGCTTTCTTT. Translation gives CASSLGTEGTEAFF.

The chain has TRBV6-5 and TRBJ1-1, with unresolved D. This CDR3 has 16 amino acids. Germline V gives CDR1 MNHEY, CDR2 SVGAGI. Trimming removed 0 bases from V and 6 bases from J, with 17 bases in between. CDR3 sequence reads: CASSYSLVPKVSEAFF. In DNA, the CDR3 is TGTGCCAGCAGTTACTCCCTTGTACCTAAAGTATCTGAAGCTTTCTTT.

There are a few counts of this clone. The genes are TRBV13 and TRBJ1-1, with D possibly being TRBD1 (6 bases). The CDR3 totals 15 residues. Germline V lookup: CDR1 PRHDT, CDR2 FYEKMQ (reference sequence). The V gene lost 1 base and the J gene lost 7 bases, with 16 bases spanning the gap. The DNA of the CDR3 is TGTGCCAGCAGCTTAGCAACAGGGCCGGGGAGTGAAGCTTTCTTT. This gives the protein CASSLATGPGSEAFF.

The V and J genes are TRBV7-9 and TRBJ1-4, with D possibly matching TRBD1 (5 bases). Trimming took off 5 bases at V and 6 bases at J, with 13 bases between the two ends. The CDR3 is 14 amino acids. CDR1 SEHNR and CDR2 FQNEAQ come from the germline V gene (reference sequence). The CDR3, as DNA: TGTGCCAGCAGCAAGACAGATCAAGATGAAAAACTGTTTTTT. This codes for CASSKTDQDEKLFF.

The chain is built from TRBV19 and TRBJ1-5; D may be TRBD1 (5 bases). CDR1 is LNHDA and CDR2 is SQIVND in the germline V gene (reference sequence). Trimming took 3 bases from V and 4 from J, leaving 25 bases between them. The CDR3 covers 19 residues. Here the CDR3 DNA reads TGTGCCAGTAGTATGAGCTTAAAAATCGGGGGACGGAAAAATCAGCCCCAGCATTTT. Translating gives CASSMSLKIGGRKNQPQHF. The full variable domain, with the rest looked up from reference TRBV19 and TRBJ1-5, is DGGITQSPKYLFRKEGQNVTLSCEQNLNHDAMYWYRQDPGQGLRLIYYSQIVNDFQKGDIAEGYSVSREKKESFPLTVTSAQKNPTAFYLCASSMSLKIGGRKNQPQHFGDGTRLSIL.